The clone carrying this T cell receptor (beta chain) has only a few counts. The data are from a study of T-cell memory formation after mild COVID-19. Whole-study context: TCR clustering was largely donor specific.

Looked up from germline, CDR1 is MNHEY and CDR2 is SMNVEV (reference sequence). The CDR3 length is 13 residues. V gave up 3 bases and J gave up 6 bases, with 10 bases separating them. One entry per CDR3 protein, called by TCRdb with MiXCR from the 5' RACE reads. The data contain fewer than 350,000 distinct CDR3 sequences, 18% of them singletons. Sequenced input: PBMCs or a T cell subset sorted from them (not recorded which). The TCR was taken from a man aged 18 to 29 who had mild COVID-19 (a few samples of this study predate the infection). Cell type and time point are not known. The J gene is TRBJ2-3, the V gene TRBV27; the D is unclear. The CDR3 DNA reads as TGTGCCAGCAGTTTGTGGGTCGCCGATACGCAGTATTTT. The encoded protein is CASSLWVADTQYF.